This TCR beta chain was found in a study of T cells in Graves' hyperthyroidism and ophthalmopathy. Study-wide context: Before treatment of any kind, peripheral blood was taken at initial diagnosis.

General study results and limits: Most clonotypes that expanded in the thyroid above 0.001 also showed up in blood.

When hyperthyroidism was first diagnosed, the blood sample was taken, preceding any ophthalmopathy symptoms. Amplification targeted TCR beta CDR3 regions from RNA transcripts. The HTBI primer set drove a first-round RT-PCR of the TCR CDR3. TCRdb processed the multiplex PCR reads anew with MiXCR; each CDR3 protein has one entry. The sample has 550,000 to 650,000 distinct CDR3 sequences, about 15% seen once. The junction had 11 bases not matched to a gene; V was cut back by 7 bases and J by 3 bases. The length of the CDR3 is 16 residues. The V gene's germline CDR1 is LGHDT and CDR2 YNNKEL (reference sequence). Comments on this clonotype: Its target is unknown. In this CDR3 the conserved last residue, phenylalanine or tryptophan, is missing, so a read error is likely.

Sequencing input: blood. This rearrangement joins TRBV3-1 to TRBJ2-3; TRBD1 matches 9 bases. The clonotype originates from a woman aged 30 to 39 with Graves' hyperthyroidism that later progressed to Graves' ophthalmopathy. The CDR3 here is CASNLLQGAMTDTQYV. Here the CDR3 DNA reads TGTGCCAGCAACCTTCTACAGGGGGCAATGACAGATACGCAGTATGTT.